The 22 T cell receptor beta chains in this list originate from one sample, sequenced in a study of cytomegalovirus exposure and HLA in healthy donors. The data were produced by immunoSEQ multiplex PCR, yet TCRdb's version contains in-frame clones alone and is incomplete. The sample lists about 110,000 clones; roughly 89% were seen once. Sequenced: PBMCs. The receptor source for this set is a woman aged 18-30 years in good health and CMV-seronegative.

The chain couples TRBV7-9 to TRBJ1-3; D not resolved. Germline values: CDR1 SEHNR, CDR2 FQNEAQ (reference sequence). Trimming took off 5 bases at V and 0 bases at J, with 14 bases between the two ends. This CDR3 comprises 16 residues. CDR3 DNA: TGTGCCAGCAGCCCAGAAGGTCGGGGCTCTGGAAACACCATATATTTT. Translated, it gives CASSPEGRGSGNTIYF.

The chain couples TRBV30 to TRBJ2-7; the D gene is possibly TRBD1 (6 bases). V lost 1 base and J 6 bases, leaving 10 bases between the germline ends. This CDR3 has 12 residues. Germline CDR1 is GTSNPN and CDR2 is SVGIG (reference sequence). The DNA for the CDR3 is TGTGCCTGGAGTGCCCAGGGGCCCGAGCAGTACTTC. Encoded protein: CAWSAQGPEQYF.

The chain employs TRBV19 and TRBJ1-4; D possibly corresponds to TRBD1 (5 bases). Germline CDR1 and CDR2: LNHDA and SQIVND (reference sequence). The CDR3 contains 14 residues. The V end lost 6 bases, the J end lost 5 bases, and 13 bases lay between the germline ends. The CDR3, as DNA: TGTGCCAGTAGCCCCACGAGACAGAATGAAAAACTGTTTTTT. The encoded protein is CASSPTRQNEKLFF. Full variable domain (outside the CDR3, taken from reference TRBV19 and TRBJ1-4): DGGITQSPKYLFRKEGQNVTLSCEQNLNHDAMYWYRQDPGQGLRLIYYSQIVNDFQKGDIAEGYSVSREKKESFPLTVTSAQKNPTAFYLCASSPTRQNEKLFFGSGTQLSVL.

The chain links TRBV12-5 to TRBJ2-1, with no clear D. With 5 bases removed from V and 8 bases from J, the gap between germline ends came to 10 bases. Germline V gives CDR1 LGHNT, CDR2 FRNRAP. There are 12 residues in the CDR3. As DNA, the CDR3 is TGTGCTAGTGGTCGCAGTCTCGATGAGCAGTTCTTC. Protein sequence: CASGRSLDEQFF.

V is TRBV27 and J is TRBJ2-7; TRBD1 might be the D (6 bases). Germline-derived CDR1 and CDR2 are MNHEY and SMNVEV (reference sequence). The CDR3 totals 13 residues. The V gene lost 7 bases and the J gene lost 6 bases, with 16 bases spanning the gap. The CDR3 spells CASILFTGREQYF. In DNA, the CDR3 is TGTGCCAGCATCCTATTCACAGGGCGCGAGCAGTACTTC.

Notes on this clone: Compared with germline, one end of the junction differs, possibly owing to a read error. In DNA, the CDR3 is TGTGCCAGCACATCCCCCACGCGACAGGCATCTTTC. Translation: CASTSPTRQASF. This sequence joins TRBV28 and TRBJ2-7, with a weak D call TRBD1 (6 bases). In germline, CDR1 is MDHEN, CDR2 SYDVKM. CDR3 length: 12 residues.

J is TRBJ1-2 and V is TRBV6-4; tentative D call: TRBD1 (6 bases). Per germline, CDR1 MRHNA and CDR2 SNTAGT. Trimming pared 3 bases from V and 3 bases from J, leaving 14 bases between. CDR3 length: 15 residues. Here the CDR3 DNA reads TGTGCCAGCAGTGAGGGGGCGGATTCTTACTATGGCTACACCTTC. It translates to CASSEGADSYYGYTF.

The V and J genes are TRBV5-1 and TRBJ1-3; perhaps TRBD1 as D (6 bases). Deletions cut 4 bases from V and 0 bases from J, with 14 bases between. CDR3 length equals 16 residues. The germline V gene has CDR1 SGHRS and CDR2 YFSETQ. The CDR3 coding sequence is TGCGCCAGCAGCCCAACGCAGGGGAGCTCTGGAAACACCATATATTTT. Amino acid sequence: CASSPTQGSSGNTIYF.

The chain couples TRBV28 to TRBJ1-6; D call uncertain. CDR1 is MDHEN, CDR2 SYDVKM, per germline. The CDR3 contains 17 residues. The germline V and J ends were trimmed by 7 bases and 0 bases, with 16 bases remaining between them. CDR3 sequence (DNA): TGTGCCAGCAACTCGAGGTTGGGTAGCTCCTATAATTCACCCCTCCACTTT. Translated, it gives CASNSRLGSSYNSPLHF.

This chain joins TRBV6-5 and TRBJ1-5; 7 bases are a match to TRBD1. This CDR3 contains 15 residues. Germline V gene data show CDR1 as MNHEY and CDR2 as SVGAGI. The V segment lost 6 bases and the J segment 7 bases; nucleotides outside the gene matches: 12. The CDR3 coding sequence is TGTGCCAGCAGCAAAGCTACAGGGGCGGCACAGCCCCAGCATTTT. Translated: CASSKATGAAQPQHF.

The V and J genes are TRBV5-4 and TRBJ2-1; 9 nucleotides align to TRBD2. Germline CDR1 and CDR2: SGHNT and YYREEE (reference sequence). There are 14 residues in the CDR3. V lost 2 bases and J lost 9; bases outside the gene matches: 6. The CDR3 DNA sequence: TGTGCCAGCAGCTTCGTAGCGGGAGAACGTGAGCAGTTCTTC. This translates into CASSFVAGEREQFF.

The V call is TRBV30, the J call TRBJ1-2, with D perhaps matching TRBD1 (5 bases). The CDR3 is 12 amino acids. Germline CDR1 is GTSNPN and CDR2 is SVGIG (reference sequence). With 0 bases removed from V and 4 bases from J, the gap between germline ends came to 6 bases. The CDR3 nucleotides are TGTGCCTGGAGTGTACAGGCCTATGGCTACACCTTC. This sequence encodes CAWSVQAYGYTF.

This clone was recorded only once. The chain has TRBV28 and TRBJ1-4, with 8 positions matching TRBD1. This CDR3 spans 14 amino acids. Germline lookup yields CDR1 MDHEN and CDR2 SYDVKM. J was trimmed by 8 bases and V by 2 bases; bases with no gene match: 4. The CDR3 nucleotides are TGTGCCAGCAGTTTACAGGGGGCGCAGGAAAAACTGTTTTTT. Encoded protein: CASSLQGAQEKLFF. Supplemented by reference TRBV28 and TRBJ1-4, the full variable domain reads DVKVTQSSRYLVKRTGEKVFLECVQDMDHENMFWYRQDPGLGLRLIYFSYDVKMKEKGDIPEGYSVSREKKERFSLILESASTNQTSMYLCASSLQGAQEKLFFGSGTQLSVL.

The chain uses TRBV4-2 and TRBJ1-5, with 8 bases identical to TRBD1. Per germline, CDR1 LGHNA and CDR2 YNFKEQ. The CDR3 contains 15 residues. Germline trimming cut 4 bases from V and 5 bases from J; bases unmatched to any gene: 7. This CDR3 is CASSPGQGPDQPQHF. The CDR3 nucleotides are TGTGCCAGCAGCCCCGGACAGGGACCTGATCAGCCCCAGCATTTT.

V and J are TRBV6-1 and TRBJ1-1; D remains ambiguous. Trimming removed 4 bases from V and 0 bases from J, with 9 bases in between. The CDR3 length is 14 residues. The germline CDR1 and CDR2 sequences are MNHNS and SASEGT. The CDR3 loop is CASSGRFMNTEAFF. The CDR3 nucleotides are TGTGCCAGCAGTGGTCGGTTCATGAACACTGAAGCTTTCTTT.

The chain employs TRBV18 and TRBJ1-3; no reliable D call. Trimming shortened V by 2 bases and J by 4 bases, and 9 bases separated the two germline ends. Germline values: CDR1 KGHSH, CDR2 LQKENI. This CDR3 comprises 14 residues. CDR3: CASSPTPVGNTIYF. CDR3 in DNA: TGTGCCAGCTCACCAACACCCGTGGGAAACACCATATATTTT.

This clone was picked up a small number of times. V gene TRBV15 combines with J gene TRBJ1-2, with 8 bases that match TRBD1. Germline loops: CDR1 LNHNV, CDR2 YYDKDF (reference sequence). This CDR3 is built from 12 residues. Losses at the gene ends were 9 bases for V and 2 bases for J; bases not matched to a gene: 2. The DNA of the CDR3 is TGTGCCACTGGACAGGGAAACTATGGCTACACCTTC. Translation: CATGQGNYGYTF.

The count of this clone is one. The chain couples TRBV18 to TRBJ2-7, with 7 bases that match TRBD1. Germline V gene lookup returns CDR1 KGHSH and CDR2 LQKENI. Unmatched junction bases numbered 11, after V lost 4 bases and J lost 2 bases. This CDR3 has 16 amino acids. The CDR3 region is CASSLMMGTATYEQYF. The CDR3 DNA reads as TGTGCCAGCTCACTTATGATGGGGACAGCTACCTACGAGCAGTACTTC.

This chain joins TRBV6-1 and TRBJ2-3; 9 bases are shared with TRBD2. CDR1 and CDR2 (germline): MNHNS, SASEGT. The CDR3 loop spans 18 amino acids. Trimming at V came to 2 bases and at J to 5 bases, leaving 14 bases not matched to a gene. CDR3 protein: CASSEQRAAGGRVDTQYF. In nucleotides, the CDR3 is TGTGCCAGCAGTGAACAAAGGGCGGCGGGGGGGCGCGTAGATACGCAGTATTTT.

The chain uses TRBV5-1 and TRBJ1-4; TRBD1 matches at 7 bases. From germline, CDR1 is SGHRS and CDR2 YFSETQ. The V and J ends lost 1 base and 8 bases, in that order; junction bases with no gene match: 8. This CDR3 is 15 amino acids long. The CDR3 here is CASSLRGGGEEKLFF. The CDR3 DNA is TGCGCCAGCAGCTTGAGAGGGGGCGGTGAAGAAAAACTGTTTTTT.

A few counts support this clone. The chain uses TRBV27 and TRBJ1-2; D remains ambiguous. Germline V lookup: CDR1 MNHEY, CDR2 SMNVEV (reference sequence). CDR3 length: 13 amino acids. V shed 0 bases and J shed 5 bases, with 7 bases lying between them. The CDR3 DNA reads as TGTGCCAGCAGTTTATCGTGGCGGTATGGCTACACCTTC. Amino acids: CASSLSWRYGYTF.

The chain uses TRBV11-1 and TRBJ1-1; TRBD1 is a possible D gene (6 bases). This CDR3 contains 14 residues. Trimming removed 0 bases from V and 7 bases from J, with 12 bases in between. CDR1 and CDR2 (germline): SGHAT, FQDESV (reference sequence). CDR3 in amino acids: CASSLARTAFEAFF. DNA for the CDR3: TGTGCCAGCAGCTTAGCCCGGACAGCCTTTGAAGCTTTCTTT.